A selection of T cell receptor beta chains follows, all from one sample in a study of blood T cell repertoires in COVID-19. TCRdb's table, derived via immunoSEQ multiplex PCR, lists solely in-frame clones and lacks some. The sample contains about 390,000 clones, 70% to 90% of which appear only once. The sample was peripheral blood. Receptor source: a woman aged 55 to 70 with COVID-19, enrolled during active disease. CDR3s include the opening cysteine and the closing phenylalanine or tryptophan. The D gene is left open where the match is weak. Size tells how often a clone was seen (once, few, many) or the class of an expanded clone, and some rows leave it out.

-	TRBV11-3	15	TRBJ1-3	-	TGTGCCAGCAGCTTGACAGAAGACTCTGGAAACACCATATATTTT	CASSLTEDSGNTIYF
-	TRBV11-3	13	TRBJ2-2	-	TGTGCCAGCAGCAGACAGAACACCGGGGAGCTGTTTTTT	CASSRQNTGELFF
-	TRBV6-2/TRBV6-3	15	TRBJ2-2	-	TGTGCCAGCAGTTACCTACAGGGTCCAACCGGGGAGCTGTTTTTT	CASSYLQGPTGELFF
-	TRBV18	12	TRBJ2-3	-	TGTGCCAGCTCACCACTAGCAGATACGCAGTATTTT	CASSPLADTQYF
-	TRBV6-2/TRBV6-3	13	TRBJ1-2	-	TGTGCCAGCAGTCCCTATGACAGCAACGGCTACACCTTC	CASSPYDSNGYTF
TRBD2	TRBV28	15	TRBJ2-2	-	TGTGCCAGCCGGAGGACTAGCGGCTACACCGGGGAGCTGTTTTTT	CASRRTSGYTGELFF
-	TRBV2	13	TRBJ2-4	-	TGTGCCAGCATTGCGGTAGCCAAAAACATTCAGTACTTC	CASIAVAKNIQYF
TRBD2	TRBV19	15	TRBJ2-1	-	TGTGCCACCAGTCTTGGACTAGCGGGGGGGAATGAGCAGTTCTTC	CATSLGLAGGNEQFF
-	TRBV6-5	14	TRBJ1-4	-	TGTGCCAGCAGTAAGACAGAAACTAATGAAAAACTGTTTTTT	CASSKTETNEKLFF
TRBD1	TRBV5-1	13	TRBJ1-1	-	TGCGCCAGCAGTTTTACAGGGGATACTGAAGCTTTCTTT	CASSFTGDTEAFF
TRBD1	TRBV6-6	16	TRBJ1-5	-	TGTGCCAGCCTGACCGGGACAGGGGGAATGTTTCAGCCCCAGCATTTT	CASLTGTGGMFQPQHF
TRBD2	TRBV9	17	TRBJ2-3	once	TGTGCCAGCAGCTCTAGCGGGGGGGCCTCTAGCACAGATACGCAGTATTTT	CASSSSGGASSTDTQYF
-	TRBV19	12	TRBJ1-5	-	TGTGCCACTAACAGGGGCAATCAGCCCCAGCATTTT	CATNRGNQPQHF
TRBD2	TRBV27	19	TRBJ2-2	-	TGTGCCAGCAGTTCTCAGGGACTAGCGGGGCGTCTACTCACCGGGGAGCTGTTTTTT	CASSSQGLAGRLLTGELFF
-	TRBV9	12	TRBJ1-1	-	TGTGCCAGCAGCCACGGGGACACTGAAGCTTTCTTT	CASSHGDTEAFF
TRBD1	TRBV6-5	15	TRBJ1-2	-	TGTGCCAGCAGGACGGACAGGGCACCTAACTATGGCTACACCTTC	CASRTDRAPNYGYTF
-	TRBV7-9	13	TRBJ1-1	-	TGTGCCAGCAGCTTGGTATCGTCCGAAGCAGCTTTCTTT	CASSLVSSEAAFF
TRBD1	TRBV7-9	15	TRBJ1-6	-	TGTGCCAGCAGCATCGGGACAGTCCATAATTCACCCCTCCACTTT	CASSIGTVHNSPLHF
-	TRBV7-9	13	TRBJ2-7	once	TGTGCCAGCAGTTTCGAGTGGTCCTACGAGCAGTACTTC	CASSFEWSYEQYF
-	TRBV28	15	TRBJ1-6	few	TGTGCCAGCAGCGCAGGGTACTCCTATAATTCACCCCTCCACTTT	CASSAGYSYNSPLHF
TRBD1	TRBV5-1	16	TRBJ1-4	-	TGCGCCAGCAGCTTGGGGTGGACAGGGACTAATGAAAAACTGTTTTTT	CASSLGWTGTNEKLFF
TRBD2	TRBV9	15	TRBJ2-3	-	TGTGCCAGCAGCAGAGATAGCGGGGGGGCAGATACGCAGTATTTT	CASSRDSGGADTQYF
-	TRBV5-1	14	TRBJ1-5	-	TGCGCCAGCAGCCCGGACAGCAGCAATCAGCCCCAGCATTTT	CASSPDSSNQPQHF
-	TRBV2	14	TRBJ1-5	few	TGTGCCAGCACCTCCCGTCCGGAGGGTCAGCCCCAGCATTTT	CASTSRPEGQPQHF
-	TRBV18	14	TRBJ2-5	once	TGTGCCAGCTCACCCGCACAGTCCCCAGAGACCCAGTACTTC	CASSPAQSPETQYF
-	TRBV6-2/TRBV6-3	13	TRBJ2-3	-	TGTGCCAGCAGTTCTCCCCCCCGGGATACGCAGTATTTT	CASSSPPRDTQYF
-	TRBV11-1	15	TRBJ1-1	once	TGTGCCAGCAGCTTAGAAAGGGGGTCGAACACTGAAGCTTTCTTT	CASSLERGSNTEAFF
-	TRBV18	13	TRBJ1-2	-	TGTGCCAGCTCACGGTCAGGGGACTATGGCTACACCTTC	CASSRSGDYGYTF
-	TRBV7-9	14	TRBJ1-5	-	TGTGCCAGCAGCTTAGTGGGGCCCGGTCAGCCCCAGCATTTT	CASSLVGPGQPQHF
-	TRBV5-1	16	TRBJ1-2	-	TGCGCCAGCAGCTTGCGTTCTGGGGAGCTCTCGGGCGGCTACACCTTC	CASSLRSGELSGGYTF
-	TRBV6-5	14	TRBJ2-7	-	TGTGCCAGCAGTACCCTGCTAGGTCGCTACGAGCAGTACTTC	CASSTLLGRYEQYF
-	TRBV7-9	15	TRBJ1-6	-	TGTGCCAGCATTGATTCCCAACTGCCGAATTCACCCCTCCACTTT	CASIDSQLPNSPLHF
TRBD1	TRBV6-5	14	TRBJ1-2	once	TGTGCCAGCAGCTCACAGGACAGGGGGCGCGGCTACACCTTC	CASSSQDRGRGYTF
TRBD2	TRBV19	15	TRBJ2-1	-	TGTGCCAGTAGTCCCGGCCTAGCGGGGTACAATGAGCAGTTCTTC	CASSPGLAGYNEQFF
TRBD1	TRBV7-2	15	TRBJ2-3	-	TGTGCCAGCAGCTTAGTGGGACAGGGGGTAGATACGCAGTATTTT	CASSLVGQGVDTQYF
-	TRBV11-2	14	TRBJ2-3	few	TGTGCCAGCAGCTTATCGGCCGGGTGGGATACGCAGTATTTT	CASSLSAGWDTQYF
-	TRBV2	13	TRBJ1-2	-	TGTGCCAGCAGTGAATCTAACTTGAGCGGCTACACCTTC	CASSESNLSGYTF
TRBD2	TRBV5-1	17	TRBJ2-1	-	TGCGCCAGCAGCCCCCTCCCCACTAGCGGGGGCTACAATGAGCAGTTCTTC	CASSPLPTSGGYNEQFF
-	TRBV12-3/TRBV12-4	12	TRBJ1-1	once	TGTGCCAGCAGTTTAGCGCGGCCTGAAGCTTTCTTT	CASSLARPEAFF
TRBD2	TRBV5-4	18	TRBJ2-5	-	TGTGCCAGCAGCTCCCCGGGACTAGCGGGCGGGAGCAAAGAGACCCAGTACTTC	CASSSPGLAGGSKETQYF
TRBD1	TRBV7-9	12	TRBJ2-7	-	TGTGCCAGCAGCCGACAGGGTGGCGAGCAGTACTTC	CASSRQGGEQYF
-	TRBV10-3	13	TRBJ2-1	few	TGTGCCATCAGTGTTTACCGGGACTATGAGCAGTTCTTC	CAISVYRDYEQFF
TRBD1	TRBV7-8	16	TRBJ1-4	-	TGTGCCAGCAGCTTATACAGGGGGATGACTAATGAAAAACTGTTTTTT	CASSLYRGMTNEKLFF
-	TRBV6-5	15	TRBJ1-1	few	TGTGCCAGCAGTTACTCATTCAGTTCCAACACTGAAGCTTTCTTT	CASSYSFSSNTEAFF
TRBD1	TRBV7-3	12	TRBJ1-1	-	TGTGCCAGCAGCGGGGACAGGGGTCGAGCTTTCTTT	CASSGDRGRAFF
TRBD1	TRBV6-5	14	TRBJ1-3	-	TGTGCCAGCAGAACCGGGACAGCCGGAAACACCATATATTTT	CASRTGTAGNTIYF
TRBD1	TRBV4-1	16	TRBJ1-5	-	TGCGCCAGCAGCCTCCAGGGACAGGTCCTAAATCAGCCCCAGCATTTT	CASSLQGQVLNQPQHF